This TCR beta chain was recorded in a study of blood T cells in healthy people across ages. Overall study context: Per two T cells, template switching captured roughly one barcoded beta molecule.

General observations from the study: The long-lived group displayed more naive CD4+ cells, plus higher diversity, than the aged donors did.

Russia was home to the donors, healthy Caucasian individuals aged about 6 to 90. The CDR3 runs 17 residues. After removal of 3 bases from V and 3 bases from J, the junction contained 11 bases not matched to a gene. A remark on this clonotype: The antigen remains unidentified.

Primed by a sample-barcoded 5' primer and a J-beta primer mix, a second PCR proceeded for about 6 to 11 cycles. TCRdb used MiXCR to reprocess the 5' RACE reads, holding one entry per CDR3 protein. The sample contains around 1,800,000 distinct CDR3 sequences, more than 35% of which appear only once. The receptor's source is a human donor in good health. Sequencing was carried out using blood. This rearrangement joins TRBV12-3 or TRBV12-4 to TRBJ2-1; 7 nucleotides line up with TRBD1. The CDR3 loop is CASSFFPGQRSYNEQFF. CDR3 coding DNA: TGTGCCAGCAGTTTTTTTCCGGGACAGCGGAGCTACAATGAGCAGTTCTTC.